The subject of this entry is one T cell receptor (beta chain). The donors, healthy adults who were HIV-negative, had experienced no recent acute infections or vaccinations. These data are taken from a study of shared clonotypes between healthy human individuals. Study background: With ages of 18 to 49, the donors were two women and a few men. CD4 naive cells filled three plates per donor, CD4 memory three, CD8 naive two and CD8 memory one.

The assay was immunoSEQ multiplex PCR, and TCRdb's table has in-frame clones only and misses some. This sample carries roughly 660,000 clones, roughly 88% of them seen once, and the ten largest clones take 30% to 40%. The V segment lost 2 bases and the J segment 7 bases; nucleotides outside the gene matches: 13. CDR1 ENHRY and CDR2 SYGVKD come from the germline V gene. The CDR3 is made up of 17 amino acids. V gene TRBV10-3 combines with J gene TRBJ2-1; TRBD1 aligns across 8 bases. This clonotype was obtained from a man between 18 and 29 years old in good health. Some clones in this sample may be carry-over from other donors' samples. Input material: memory CD8+ T cells from PBMCs. The subset: CD45RO+ cells pooled with CCR7-negative TemRA cells. CDR3 region: CAISEPKVRQGLNEQFF. DNA for the CDR3: TGTGCCATCAGTGAGCCGAAGGTGAGACAGGGGCTTAATGAGCAGTTCTTC.